Listed below are T cell receptor beta chains from one sample, sequenced in a study of blood T cells in healthy people across ages. Via MiXCR, TCRdb re-called the 5' RACE reads, giving one row per CDR3 protein. The table has approximately 400,000 distinct CDR3 sequences, about 49% seen once. The source material was blood. The receptor set was obtained from a man aged 55 to 70 in good health. The CDR3 runs from the conserved cysteine through the conserved F or W. The order of the fields is clone size, D gene, V gene, J gene, CDR3 length, CDR3 DNA, CDR3 protein. A D gene is named only where the DNA matches it firmly. The size entry is marked missing in some rows and otherwise reads once, few, many or a size class.

size: few; D: .; V: TRBV6-1; J: TRBJ1-2; length: 13; DNA: TGTGCCAGCAGTCGACAGGTGACCTATGGCTACACCTTC; CDR3: CASSRQVTYGYTF
size: few; D: TRBD1; V: TRBV7-9; J: TRBJ2-7; length: 16; DNA: TGTGCCAGCAGCTTAGGATTCGGACAGGGAGTCAACGAGCAGTACTTC; CDR3: CASSLGFGQGVNEQYF
size: .; D: TRBD1; V: TRBV25-1; J: TRBJ2-5; length: 15; DNA: TGTGCCAGCAGTCCCGGGGCAGGGGGTAGTCGGACCCAGTACTTC; CDR3: CASSPGAGGSRTQYF
size: few; D: TRBD1; V: TRBV29-1; J: TRBJ1-2; length: 11; DNA: TGCAGCGTCACGACAGGGCCAGTAGGCACCTTC; CDR3: CSVTTGPVGTF
size: .; D: .; V: TRBV29-1; J: TRBJ2-7; length: 13; DNA: TGCAGCGCCCCAGGGCAACTATACAATGAGCAGTACTTC; CDR3: CSAPGQLYNEQYF
size: .; D: .; V: TRBV7-2; J: TRBJ2-1; length: 13; DNA: TGTGCCAGCAGCTTTGGGTATAGGGATGAGCAGTTCTTC; CDR3: CASSFGYRDEQFF
size: .; D: .; V: TRBV4-1; J: TRBJ1-1; length: 14; DNA: TGCGCCAGCAGCCCGGGACCCTTGAACACTGAAGCTTTCTTT; CDR3: CASSPGPLNTEAFF
size: .; D: TRBD1; V: TRBV24-1; J: TRBJ1-2; length: 16; DNA: TGTGCCACCAGTGATAAGCTTACCTCGGACAGGGGGGGCTACACCTTC; CDR3: CATSDKLTSDRGGYTF
size: .; D: .; V: TRBV29-1; J: TRBJ2-1; length: 11; DNA: TGCAGCGCCGCCCCAGGCAATGAGCAGTTCTTC; CDR3: CSAAPGNEQFF
size: few; D: .; V: TRBV18; J: TRBJ2-5; length: 12; DNA: TGTGCCAGCTCACCCACCCGGGAGACCCAGTACTTC; CDR3: CASSPTRETQYF
size: few; D: TRBD2; V: TRBV7-2; J: TRBJ2-1; length: 14; DNA: TGTGCCAGCAGCTCTAGCGGGGGGTACAATGAGCAGTTCTTC; CDR3: CASSSSGGYNEQFF
size: .; D: .; V: TRBV6-5; J: TRBJ1-1; length: 13; DNA: TGTGCCAGCAGTCTATCGCAGAACACTGAAGCTTTCTTT; CDR3: CASSLSQNTEAFF
size: few; D: .; V: TRBV6-2/TRBV6-3; J: TRBJ2-7; length: 16; DNA: TGTGCCAGCAGTTACCTTGAAGGGACACCCCCTTACGAGCAGTACTTC; CDR3: CASSYLEGTPPYEQYF
size: few; D: .; V: TRBV29-1; J: TRBJ2-5; length: 13; DNA: TGCAGCGTTGACAGGGGAGCCCAAGAGACCCAGTACTTC; CDR3: CSVDRGAQETQYF
size: .; D: .; V: TRBV27; J: TRBJ1-2; length: 13; DNA: TGTGCCGGCAGTCCCCGGGTCCGTTATGGCTACACCTTC; CDR3: CAGSPRVRYGYTF
size: .; D: .; V: TRBV20-1; J: TRBJ2-3; length: 14; DNA: TGCAGTGCTAAGACGGACTCGAGGGCAGATACGCAGTATTTT; CDR3: CSAKTDSRADTQYF
size: .; D: TRBD2; V: TRBV6-6; J: TRBJ2-5; length: 15; DNA: TGTGCCAGCAGTGGGCTAGCGGGGGGGGTGAATGAGCAGTACTTC; CDR3: CASSGLAGGVNEQYF
size: .; D: TRBD1; V: TRBV10-2; J: TRBJ2-1; length: 17; DNA: TGTGCCAGCAGTCACGGACAGGGGGTAAGCTCCTACAATGAGCAGTTCTTC; CDR3: CASSHGQGVSSYNEQFF
size: .; D: .; V: TRBV5-6; J: TRBJ2-7; length: 16; DNA: TGTGCCAGCAGCTTGGGGGTCTTTGTGAGCTCCTACGAGCAGTACTTC; CDR3: CASSLGVFVSSYEQYF
size: .; D: .; V: TRBV20-1; J: TRBJ2-7; length: 12; DNA: TGCAGTGCTATGGGTCGGGTCGTCGAGCAGTACTTC; CDR3: CSAMGRVVEQYF
size: .; D: .; V: TRBV7-6; J: TRBJ2-1; length: 15; DNA: TGTGCCAGCGGCCGGACAGCCCGGACGGACAATGAGCAGTTCTTC; CDR3: CASGRTARTDNEQFF
size: few; D: .; V: TRBV7-2; J: TRBJ2-1; length: 14; DNA: TGTGCCAGCAGCCAGAGTAGCTCCTACAATGAGCAGTTCTTC; CDR3: CASSQSSSYNEQFF
size: .; D: .; V: TRBV20-1; J: TRBJ2-5; length: 10; DNA: TGCAGTGCTACCGGGAATGAGCAGTACTTC; CDR3: CSATGNEQYF
size: .; D: TRBD2; V: TRBV18; J: TRBJ2-7; length: 15; DNA: TGTGCCAGCTCAACGGGACTAGCGGGGACTTACGAGCAGTACTTC; CDR3: CASSTGLAGTYEQYF
size: .; D: .; V: TRBV4-2; J: TRBJ2-3; length: 17; DNA: TGTGCCAGCAGCCAAGATGGATTAGAAATAGAAGGAGATACGCAGTATTTT; CDR3: CASSQDGLEIEGDTQYF
size: .; D: TRBD2; V: TRBV20-1; J: TRBJ2-3; length: 18; DNA: TGCAGTGCTAGAGATCGGAGCGCTATAGCGGGGGGCGGGGATACGCAGTATTTT; CDR3: CSARDRSAIAGGGDTQYF
size: .; D: .; V: TRBV18; J: TRBJ1-1; length: 13; DNA: TGTGCCAGCTCACCGAACACGAACACTGAAGCTTTCTTT; CDR3: CASSPNTNTEAFF
size: .; D: .; V: TRBV7-2; J: TRBJ2-5; length: 14; DNA: TGTGCCAGCAGAACGAGGGGACTTCAAGAGACCCAGTACTTC; CDR3: CASRTRGLQETQYF
size: .; D: .; V: TRBV20-1; J: TRBJ2-3; length: 15; DNA: TGCAGTGCGCTCACAGGTGCCCAAGTCACAGGTACGCAGTATTTT; CDR3: CSALTGAQVTGTQYF
size: .; D: TRBD2; V: TRBV11-2; J: TRBJ2-3; length: 17; DNA: TGTGCCAGCGTGGGGTATCCGGGACTACCAAGCACAGATACGCAGTATTTT; CDR3: CASVGYPGLPSTDTQYF
size: .; D: TRBD1; V: TRBV6-2/TRBV6-3; J: TRBJ2-7; length: 14; DNA: TGTGCCAGCGCGCCCCGACAGGGTCTCTACGAGCAGTACTTC; CDR3: CASAPRQGLYEQYF
size: .; D: .; V: TRBV15; J: TRBJ2-2; length: 12; DNA: TGTGCCACCCGGCAGGGGACCGGGGAGCTGTTTTTT; CDR3: CATRQGTGELFF
size: .; D: .; V: TRBV9; J: TRBJ1-2; length: 13; DNA: TGTGCCAGCAGCGAACCAAGTAACTATGGCTACACCTTC; CDR3: CASSEPSNYGYTF
size: .; D: TRBD2; V: TRBV9; J: TRBJ2-1; length: 15; DNA: TGTGCCAGCAGCGTAGTGGCTAGCGGGGGGGGTGAGCAGTTCTTC; CDR3: CASSVVASGGGEQFF
size: .; D: .; V: TRBV5-1; J: TRBJ2-5; length: 16; DNA: TGCGCCAGCAGCTTGGCTGGCAGGTCGGCAGGGGAGACCCAGTACTTC; CDR3: CASSLAGRSAGETQYF